Each of the 4 T cell receptor beta chains below was sequenced from the same sample in a study of blood T cell repertoires in COVID-19. This table comes from immunoSEQ multiplex PCR, and its TCRdb copy is limited to in-frame clones, with some not included. The table lists fewer than 90,000 clones, roughly four fifths of them singletons. Sample: peripheral blood. The receptors were sampled from a man over 45 with acute or convalescent COVID-19.

The chain uses TRBV24-1 and TRBJ1-5, with 7 bases lining up with TRBD1. This CDR3 is built from 14 residues. Germline CDR1 and CDR2: KGHDR and SFDVKD. V lost 4 bases and J lost 3; bases outside the gene matches: 2. The CDR3 loop is CATSEGGLNQPQHF. The CDR3 region has the DNA TGTGCCACCAGTGAAGGGGGCCTCAATCAGCCCCAGCATTTT.

This sequence joins TRBV15 and TRBJ2-2; TRBD1 matches at 8 bases. The CDR3 is 15 amino acids. V lost 5 bases to trimming and J lost 2 bases; unmatched junction nucleotides: 4. The germline V gene has CDR1 LNHNV and CDR2 YYDKDF (reference sequence). This CDR3 reads CATSGQGFNTGELFF. The CDR3 DNA follows: TGTGCCACCAGCGGACAGGGTTTTAACACCGGGGAGCTGTTTTTT.

This clone showed up just once. This rearrangement joins TRBV7-2 to TRBJ1-2; 7 bases agree with TRBD1. V lost 5 bases, J lost 4 bases, and 7 bases stayed unmatched. Per germline, CDR1 SGHTA and CDR2 FQGNSA. The CDR3 covers 14 residues. DNA of the CDR3: TGTGCCAGCAGCCTCAACCGGGACAGCTATGGCTACACCTTC. Amino acid sequence: CASSLNRDSYGYTF. Complete variable domain (other parts from reference TRBV7-2 and TRBJ1-2): GAGVSQSPSNKVTEKGKDVELRCDPISGHTALYWYRQSLGQGLEFLIYFQGNSAPDKSGLPSDRFSAERTGGSVSTLTIQRTQQEDSAVYLCASSLNRDSYGYTFGSGTRLTVV.

The rearrangement links TRBV6-5 to TRBJ2-2; D gene ambiguous. Germline lookup yields CDR1 MNHEY and CDR2 SVGAGI. This CDR3 is 14 amino acids long. The V end was cut by 7 bases, the J end by 6 bases, with 15 bases between. Here the CDR3 reads CASKPTPGAGELFF. CDR3 bases: TGTGCCAGCAAACCCACCCCGGGTGCCGGGGAGCTGTTTTTT.